This is a list of T cell receptor beta chains from one sample in a study of blood T cell repertoires in COVID-19. TCRdb's copy holds only in-frame clones and misses some; the assay was immunoSEQ multiplex PCR. Counted here are about 140,000 clones, 60% to 85% occurring once; the ten biggest clones make up approximately 4.5%. The sample taken for sequencing was peripheral blood. These receptors were obtained from a woman aged 80 or over with active or convalescent COVID-19. Both conserved end residues are part of each CDR3. D genes are given only for firm matches. Clone size, where shown, is once, few, many, or a class for clones that have expanded.

V	J	size	D	DNA	CDR3
TRBV2	TRBJ2-7	.	TRBD1	TGTGCCAGCATTAAGGACAGGGGGCGTTACGAGCAGTACTTC	CASIKDRGRYEQYF
TRBV7-2	TRBJ1-4	.	TRBD1	TGTGCCAGCAGCTTAGAGACAGGGCAATCCCAAAAACTGTTTTTT	CASSLETGQSQKLFF
TRBV2	TRBJ1-5	once	TRBD1	TGTGCCAGCAGCCCTTATTCGGACAGGGATCAGCCCCAGCATTTT	CASSPYSDRDQPQHF
TRBV6-5	TRBJ1-1	once	TRBD1	TGTGCCAGCAGTTTGACACTACGACAGGGGGCCACTGAAGCTTTCTTT	CASSLTLRQGATEAFF
TRBV6-5	TRBJ2-7	.	.	TGTGCCAGCAGACCGACAGTCGTATCCTACGAGCAGTACTTC	CASRPTVVSYEQYF
TRBV7-7	TRBJ2-5	.	.	TGTGCTAGCACCCGAGCGGGTAATCGAGGAGAGACCCAGTACTTC	CASTRAGNRGETQYF
TRBV7-2	TRBJ1-2	.	TRBD1	TGTGCCAGCAGCTGGACAGGGGGTGGCTACACCTTC	CASSWTGGGYTF
TRBV4-1	TRBJ2-7	.	TRBD2	TGCGCCAGCAGCCCAAGTCAGTTTCGGGGGGGGACCTACGAGCAGTACTTC	CASSPSQFRGGTYEQYF
TRBV18	TRBJ1-2	.	TRBD1	TGTGCCAGCTCACCGGGACAGGGCAAAAACTATGGCTACACCTTC	CASSPGQGKNYGYTF
TRBV7-9	TRBJ1-1	.	.	TGTGCCAGCAGCTTAGCTGGCACGAACACTGAAGCTTTCTTT	CASSLAGTNTEAFF
TRBV7-8	TRBJ1-5	.	TRBD1	TGTGCCAGCAGCCGACAGGGGGATCAGCCCCAGCATTTT	CASSRQGDQPQHF
TRBV28	TRBJ1-5	.	TRBD1	TGTGCCAGCAATATAGACTCCGGGACAGGGGGCCTGCGGAGCAATCAGCCCCAGCATTTT	CASNIDSGTGGLRSNQPQHF
TRBV19	TRBJ1-6	.	.	TGTGCCAGTAGTACCACTGGTGTTCGGAGCCCTTCACCCCTCCACTTT	CASSTTGVRSPSPLHF
TRBV19	TRBJ1-6	.	.	TGTGCCAGTAGTATAACAGGCCAGAATTCACCCCTCCACTTT	CASSITGQNSPLHF
TRBV4-2	TRBJ2-1	.	TRBD1	TGTGCCAGCAGACTGACCGACAGGGGCAATGAGCAGTTCTTC	CASRLTDRGNEQFF
TRBV5-6	TRBJ2-2	few	TRBD2	TGTGCCAGCAGCCCTTTCGGGACTACGAACACCGGGGAGCTGTTTTTT	CASSPFGTTNTGELFF
TRBV18	TRBJ1-2	few	TRBD1	TGTGCCAGCTCGGATGGACAGGACTTCTGGGGCTACACCTTC	CASSDGQDFWGYTF
TRBV19	TRBJ1-5	.	.	TGTGCCAGTAGGGACTTGTCGGGGGGCAATCAGCCCCAGCATTTT	CASRDLSGGNQPQHF
TRBV5-1	TRBJ2-7	few	TRBD2	TGCGCCAGCAGCTTGGCCGAAGGACTAGCGGGGCCCTACGAGCAGTACTTC	CASSLAEGLAGPYEQYF
TRBV30	TRBJ1-5	few	.	TGTGCCTGGAGTGTTCCGGTTAATAGCAATCAGCCCCAGCATTTT	CAWSVPVNSNQPQHF
TRBV18	TRBJ2-5	.	TRBD1	TGTGCCAGCTCACCCTCCCGGACAGGGATAGAGACCCAGTACTTC	CASSPSRTGIETQYF
TRBV28	TRBJ2-7	.	.	TGTGCCAGCAGTCTCCCCCGGGGGTCTTACGAGCAGTACTTC	CASSLPRGSYEQYF
TRBV19	TRBJ1-4	.	TRBD1	TGTGCCAGTAGTATGGGACAGGGGGATGTGGAACTGTTTTTT	CASSMGQGDVELFF
TRBV6-5	TRBJ2-7	.	TRBD2	TGTGCCAGCAGGGGCGGACTAGCGGGGCAGGACGAGCAGTACTTC	CASRGGLAGQDEQYF
TRBV7-9	TRBJ2-7	.	.	TGTGCCAGCAGCTCATCCACAGGGCGGTACGAGCAGTACTTC	CASSSSTGRYEQYF
TRBV7-2	TRBJ2-7	once	TRBD1	TGTGCCAGCACCCAGTCGGGACAGGGCACCTACGAGCAGTACTTC	CASTQSGQGTYEQYF
TRBV6-2/TRBV6-3	TRBJ1-2	.	TRBD1	TGTGCCAGCAGTTACGAGATGGCAGGGGGTGCCCCAAACTATGGCTACACCTTC	CASSYEMAGGAPNYGYTF
TRBV9	TRBJ2-7	.	TRBD1	TGTGCCAGCAGCGGTGGGACAGGGGGCTACGAGCAGTACTTC	CASSGGTGGYEQYF
TRBV10-2	TRBJ2-2	.	.	TGCGCCAGCAGAGGACAGCTAGGGTCCGGGGAGCTGTTTTTT	CASRGQLGSGELFF
TRBV3-1/TRBV3-2	TRBJ1-2	.	TRBD1	TGTGCCAGCAGCCTACGGACAGGGCTAAAGACTAACTATGGCTACACCTTC	CASSLRTGLKTNYGYTF
TRBV25-1	TRBJ1-3	once	.	TGTGCCAGCAGTGAATATGGGCCGAGAACCTCTGGAAACACCATATATTTT	CASSEYGPRTSGNTIYF